The 26 T cell receptor beta chains below were found in one sample sequenced in a study of cytomegalovirus exposure and HLA in healthy donors. Clones were sequenced by immunoSEQ multiplex PCR, and TCRdb holds only the in-frame ones, with some missing. The data contain about 240,000 clones, 75% to 90% of them singletons. Material for sequencing was PBMCs. Source of these receptors: a woman under 40 in good health and CMV-seropositive.

The rearrangement links TRBV6-5 to TRBJ1-1; D is uncertain. V shed 6 bases and J shed 2 bases, with 16 bases lying between them. CDR1 is MNHEY, CDR2 SVGAGI, per germline. The CDR3 totals 15 residues. CDR3 in DNA: TGTGCCAGCAGCCCTAGCGACCGACTTAACACTGAAGCTTTCTTT. Amino acid sequence: CASSPSDRLNTEAFF.

This chain uses TRBV29-1 with TRBJ1-2; 8 bases align to TRBD1. After removal of 1 base from V and 7 bases from J, the junction contained 8 bases not matched to a gene. CDR1 and CDR2 (germline): SQVTM, ANQGSEA. This CDR3 is built from 14 residues. The CDR3 loop reads CSVEVVQGASGYTF. CDR3 bases: TGCAGCGTTGAAGTCGTCCAGGGGGCGAGTGGCTACACCTTC.

V gene TRBV29-1 combines with J gene TRBJ1-1, with D tentatively TRBD1 (5 bases). Germline CDR1 SQVTM, CDR2 ANQGSEA. With 1 base removed from V and 1 base from J, the gap between germline ends came to 10 bases. This CDR3 region has 14 residues. CDR3 DNA: TGCAGCGTTGAAGGGGGCTCGAGGAACACTGAAGCTTTCTTT. Translating it yields CSVEGGSRNTEAFF. Using reference TRBV29-1 and TRBJ1-1 for the parts outside the CDR3, the full variable domain is SAVISQKPSRDICQRGTSLTIQCQVDSQVTMMFWYRQQPGQSLTLIATANQGSEATYESGFVIDKFPISRPNLTFSTLTVSNMSPEDSSIYLCSVEGGSRNTEAFFGQGTRLTVV.

The rearrangement links TRBV19 to TRBJ2-1, with 10 bases that match TRBD2. After removal of 5 bases from V and 3 bases from J, the junction contained 4 bases not matched to a gene. CDR3 size: 15 residues. The V gene's germline CDR1 is LNHDA and CDR2 SQIVND (reference sequence). CDR3 nucleotide sequence: TGTGCCAGTAGTGGCCTAGCGGGAGTCTACAATGAGCAGTTCTTC. It encodes CASSGLAGVYNEQFF.

This chain joins TRBV4-2 and TRBJ2-3; 7 positions match TRBD2. CDR1 is LGHNA, CDR2 YNFKEQ, per germline. After removal of 1 base from V and 5 bases from J, the junction contained 3 bases not matched to a gene. The CDR3 loop spans 14 amino acids. The CDR3 protein is CASSQVWEGDTQYF. In DNA form, the CDR3 reads TGTGCCAGCAGCCAAGTATGGGAGGGAGATACGCAGTATTTT.

This chain links TRBV5-1 with TRBJ2-7; D might be TRBD1 (6 bases). CDR3 length equals 15 residues. Germline V lookup: CDR1 SGHRS, CDR2 YFSETQ. With 0 bases removed from V and 6 bases from J, the gap between germline ends came to 16 bases. CDR3 bases: TGCGCCAGCAGCTTGGCCGGGACAATCTCCGGCGAGCAGTACTTC. This codes for CASSLAGTISGEQYF.

V gene TRBV6-5 combines with J gene TRBJ2-6; D possibly corresponds to TRBD1 (5 bases). Trimming cost V 5 bases and J 0 bases, with 8 bases left between them. Germline V gene lookup returns CDR1 MNHEY and CDR2 SVGAGI. This CDR3 has 15 amino acids. The DNA of the CDR3 is TGTGCCAGCAGTCGACAGCCCTCTGGGGCCAACGTCCTGACTTTC. Translating gives CASSRQPSGANVLTF.

The gene calls are TRBV18 and TRBJ1-5, with a weak D call TRBD1 (5 bases). V gave up 3 bases and J gave up 4 bases, with 13 bases separating them. Per germline, CDR1 KGHSH and CDR2 LQKENI. The CDR3 totals 15 residues. The CDR3 reads CASSPGHLPNQPQHF. In DNA form, the CDR3 reads TGTGCCAGCTCACCCGGACACCTACCTAATCAGCCCCAGCATTTT.

V and J are TRBV10-3 and TRBJ1-5; D may be TRBD1 (5 bases). Germline values: CDR1 ENHRY, CDR2 SYGVKD. V lost 0 bases to trimming and J lost 3 bases, with 12 bases between them. The CDR3 has 16 amino acids. The CDR3 loop reads CAISESSRGNNQPQHF. CDR3 in DNA: TGTGCCATCAGTGAGTCTAGTAGGGGCAACAATCAGCCCCAGCATTTT.

V is TRBV19 and J is TRBJ2-3, with D hard to call. V was trimmed by 3 bases and J by 0 bases, leaving 10 bases between them. This CDR3 spans 15 amino acids. Looked up from germline, CDR1 is LNHDA and CDR2 is SQIVND (reference sequence). CDR3 DNA sequence: TGTGCCAGTAGTATCGGAACAGCTAGCACAGATACGCAGTATTTT. This sequence encodes CASSIGTASTDTQYF.

As DNA, the CDR3 is TGTGCCAGCAGCTTAGAACAGGGGTCCTACAATGAGCAGTTCTTC. Translation: CASSLEQGSYNEQFF. The V and J genes are TRBV11-3 and TRBJ2-1; 7 nucleotides match TRBD1. Per the germline V gene, CDR1 is SGHNT and CDR2 is YENEEA. After removal of 0 bases from V and 1 base from J, the junction contained 0 bases not matched to a gene. This CDR3 spans 15 amino acids.

This chain connects TRBV30 to TRBJ1-4; 7 bases are shared with TRBD1. With V trimmed by 1 base and J by 10 bases, 12 bases remained unmatched. Germline-derived CDR1 and CDR2 are GTSNPN and SVGIG (reference sequence). The CDR3 covers 15 residues. CDR3 loop: CAWSEKRTGVAKLFF. CDR3 coding DNA: TGTGCCTGGAGTGAAAAAAGGACAGGAGTGGCAAAACTGTTTTTT.

The chain links TRBV18 to TRBJ2-2; 7 bases are a match to TRBD1. Germline CDR1 and CDR2: KGHSH and LQKENI. V lost 4 bases, J lost 1 base, and 6 bases stayed unmatched. The CDR3 sequence is 16 residues long. CDR3 sequence: CASSLTGTENTGELFF. CDR3 in DNA: TGTGCCAGCTCACTAACCGGGACAGAGAACACCGGGGAGCTGTTTTTT.

This chain uses TRBV9 with TRBJ2-1; TRBD2 matches 13 bases. V shed 2 bases and J 7 bases; nucleotides not matched to a gene: 12. The germline V gene encodes CDR1 SGDLS and CDR2 YYNGEE. The CDR3 sequence is 18 residues long. The CDR3 region is CASSVILRGLAGVNEQFF. The CDR3 coding sequence is TGTGCCAGCAGCGTTATTCTGAGAGGACTAGCGGGAGTGAATGAGCAGTTCTTC.

This rearrangement joins TRBV6-4 to TRBJ2-1; 8 positions match TRBD2. This CDR3 is built from 13 residues. CDR1 is MRHNA, CDR2 SNTAGT, per germline. The ends lost 8 bases at V and 10 bases at J; junction bases unmatched: 10. The CDR3 nucleotides read TGTGCCAGCCGGGAGCGGGAGCCGGGGGAGCAGTTCTTC. Translation: CASREREPGEQFF.

The J gene is TRBJ2-7, the V gene TRBV5-1, with D possibly TRBD2 on 7 matching bases. The CDR3 spans 15 residues. Germline loops: CDR1 SGHRS, CDR2 YFSETQ. The V gene lost 4 bases and the J gene lost 3 bases, with 17 bases spanning the gap. In nucleotides, the CDR3 is TGCGCCAGCAGCCACGCGGTGGGGGGGCTCTACGAGCAGTACTTC. This translates into CASSHAVGGLYEQYF. Complete variable domain (other parts from reference TRBV5-1 and TRBJ2-7): KAGVTQTPRYLIKTRGQQVTLSCSPISGHRSVSWYQQTPGQGLQFLFEYFSETQRNKGNFPGRFSGRQFSNSRSEMNVSTLELGDSALYLCASSHAVGGLYEQYFGPGTRLTVT.

In its sample, this clone was seen once. The rearrangement links TRBV6-6 to TRBJ2-7; D perhaps matches TRBD2 (5 bases). This CDR3 comprises 15 residues. V lost 3 bases, J lost 0 bases, and 12 bases lay in between. Germline V CDR1 and CDR2: MNHNY, SVGAGI (reference sequence). CDR3 bases: TGTGCCAGCAGTTATGCCGTGGGGAGCTCCTACGAGCAGTACTTC. Translating it yields CASSYAVGSSYEQYF.

The chain uses TRBV9 and TRBJ2-7, with a tentative D call TRBD2 (6 bases). Germline V CDR1 and CDR2: SGDLS, YYNGEE. Trimming left V 0 bases short and J 6 bases short, with 22 bases between. The CDR3 is 17 amino acids. CDR3 coding DNA: TGTGCCAGCAGCGTAGCTCCCGGGACTGCGAGCGTGGTCGAGCAGTACTTC. Its translation: CASSVAPGTASVVEQYF.

The chain recombines TRBV5-1 with TRBJ2-7, with D unresolved. The CDR3 totals 13 residues. V gave up 0 bases and J gave up 6 bases, with 10 bases separating them. CDR1 and CDR2 (germline): SGHRS, YFSETQ. CDR3 sequence: CASSLEFTSEQYF. The CDR3 nucleotides are TGCGCCAGCAGCTTGGAATTCACTTCCGAGCAGTACTTC.

This clone has just one count. The CDR3 loop is CASRGGRARGYTF. CDR3 DNA: TGTGCCAGCAGAGGGGGTCGGGCGCGGGGCTACACCTTC. The chain carries TRBV21-1 and TRBJ1-2; TRBD1, the table's D call, was not compared with the DNA. TRBV21-1 is a listed pseudogene. CDR3 length: 13 residues.

CDR3 loop: CAISGRNTYNEQFF. The CDR3 DNA reads TGTGCCATCAGCGGGAGGAACACCTACAATGAGCAGTTCTTC. The J gene is TRBJ2-1, the V gene TRBV28, with 9 bases lining up with TRBD2. The V gene end was trimmed by 10 bases and the J gene end by 2 bases; junction bases not matched to a gene: 6. Germline CDR1 and CDR2: MDHEN and SYDVKM. There are 14 residues in the CDR3.

The chain couples TRBV27 to TRBJ1-5; 7 bases are a match to TRBD1. Germline V CDR1 and CDR2: MNHEY, SMNVEV (reference sequence). The V segment lost 4 bases and the J segment 1 base; nucleotides outside the gene matches: 7. The CDR3 consists of 16 residues. This CDR3 is CASSSTGVLSNQPQHF. For the CDR3, the DNA is TGTGCCAGCAGTTCAACAGGGGTTTTGAGCAATCAGCCCCAGCATTTT.

The V and J genes are TRBV5-1 and TRBJ1-4, with TRBD1 matching over 9 bases. The CDR3 extends over 16 amino acids. CDR1 and CDR2 (germline): SGHRS, YFSETQ. V was pared by 2 bases and J by 6 bases, with 8 bases of the junction left unmatched. The CDR3 DNA sequence: TGCGCCAGCAGCTTAAACAGGGGGCCTAGATATGAAAAACTGTTTTTT. Its translation is CASSLNRGPRYEKLFF.

This sequence joins TRBV11-2 and TRBJ1-5; the D is unclear. The CDR3 is made up of 13 amino acids. V lost 0 bases, J lost 6 bases, and 6 bases lay in between. CDR1 SGHAT and CDR2 FQNNGV come from the germline V gene. CDR3 nucleotide sequence: TGTGCCAGCAGCTTAGATGTGAGTCAGCCCCAGCATTTT. It yields the protein CASSLDVSQPQHF.

The rearrangement uses TRBV29-1 and TRBJ2-2; D gene unclear. Germline V gene sequence: CDR1 SQVTM, CDR2 ANQGSEA. The ends were cut back, 7 bases at V and 3 bases at J, with 6 bases in the middle. The CDR3 sequence is 11 residues long. The CDR3 nucleotides read TGCAGCGCAGGCTACACCGGGGAGCTGTTTTTT. As protein: CSAGYTGELFF.

The V and J genes are TRBV29-1 and TRBJ1-3, with D hard to call. The V gene's germline CDR1 is SQVTM and CDR2 ANQGSEA. Deletions cut 2 bases from V and 11 bases from J, with 16 bases between. This CDR3 has 13 amino acids. The CDR3, as DNA: TGCAGCGTTGAATCTAGAGGGTCGGGATCCATATATTTT. This translates into CSVESRGSGSIYF.